The next 3 T cell receptor beta chains were all read from a single sample in a study of T cells in Graves' hyperthyroidism and ophthalmopathy. There were TCR beta CDR3 regions amplified from RNA transcripts. During a first-round RT-PCR of the TCR CDR3, the HTBI primer set was used. TCRdb fed the multiplex PCR reads into MiXCR, producing one record per CDR3 protein. The sample comprises approximately 400,000 distinct CDR3 sequences, roughly 25% of which are singletons, and around 67% rests with the top ten. The sample taken for sequencing was blood. The receptor set was obtained from a man between 45 and 60 years old with Graves' hyperthyroidism.

The sample holds a few counts of this clonotype. The chain uses TRBV29-1 and TRBJ2-7; 9 bases agree with TRBD2. CDR3 length: 13 residues. Germline V gene sequence: CDR1 SQVTM, CDR2 ANQGSEA. The V gene end was trimmed by 5 bases and the J gene end by 5 bases; junction bases not matched to a gene: 7. Here the CDR3 DNA reads TGCAGCGTTTTTAAGCGGGAGGTCCACGAGCAGTACTTC. Amino acids: CSVFKREVHEQYF.

The chain links TRBV24-1 to TRBJ2-1; 7 positions agree with TRBD1. V dropped 3 bases and J dropped 1; count of bases not matched to a gene: 5. The germline V gene has CDR1 KGHDR and CDR2 SFDVKD. CDR3 length equals 16 residues. CDR3 in DNA: TGTGCCACCAGTGATCCGGGACAGAGATCCTACAATGAGCAGTTCTTC. Amino acids: CATSDPGQRSYNEQFF.

As regards this clonotype: This may be a read error: a much more frequent sequence differs by one nucleotide. The chain is built from TRBV11-3 and TRBJ2-4; maybe TRBD2 (6 bases). V was clipped by 2 bases and J by 8 bases, with 13 bases between them. CDR1 is SGHNT and CDR2 is YENEEA in the germline V gene. The CDR3 totals 14 residues. CDR3 protein: CASSLPGTWDIQYF. DNA for the CDR3: TGTGCCAGCAGCTTACCCGGGACTTGGGACATTCAGTACTTC.